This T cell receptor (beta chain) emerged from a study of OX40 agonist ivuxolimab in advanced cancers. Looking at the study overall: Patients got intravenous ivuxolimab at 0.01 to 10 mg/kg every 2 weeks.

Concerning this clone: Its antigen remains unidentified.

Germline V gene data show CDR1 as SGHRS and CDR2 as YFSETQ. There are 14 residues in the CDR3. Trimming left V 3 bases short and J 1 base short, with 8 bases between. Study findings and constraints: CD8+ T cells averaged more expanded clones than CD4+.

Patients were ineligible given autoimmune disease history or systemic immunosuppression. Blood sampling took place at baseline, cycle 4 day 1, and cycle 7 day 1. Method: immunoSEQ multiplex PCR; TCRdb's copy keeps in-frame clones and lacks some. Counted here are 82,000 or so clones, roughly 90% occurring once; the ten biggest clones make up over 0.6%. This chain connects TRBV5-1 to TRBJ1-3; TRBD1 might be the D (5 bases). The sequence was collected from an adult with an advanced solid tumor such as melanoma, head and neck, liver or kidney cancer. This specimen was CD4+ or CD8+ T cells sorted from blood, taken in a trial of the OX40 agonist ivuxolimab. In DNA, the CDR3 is TGCGCCAGCAGCTATGACAGTTCTGGAAACACCATATATTTT. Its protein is CASSYDSSGNTIYF.